The entry that follows covers one T cell receptor beta chain sequence. Its cognate antigen is unknown. A junction end diverges from the germline sequence, so it may reflect a read error. Naive CD8 cells were CD45RO-negative, positively selected for CCR7, excluding terminally differentiated effector memory CD45RA+ cells. Donors were healthy HIV-negative adults without recently reported acute infections or vaccinations. The assay used deep level. Profiled with immunoSEQ multiplex PCR; TCRdb holds only in-frame clones, not every one. The sample includes about 2.1 million clones, 85% to 95% of them seen just once. The data are from a study of shared clonotypes between healthy human individuals. Study at large: The donor group consisted of a couple of women and a few men, aged 18 to 49.

The germline CDR1 and CDR2 sequences are MDHEN and SYDVKM. The length of the CDR3 is 12 residues. Whole-study results and caveats: Estimated richness values were generally larger in naive subsets than in memory subsets.

The source of this sequence is a man aged 18 to 29 in good health. Some clones in this sample may be carry-over from other donors' samples. The specimen sequenced was naive CD8+ T cells from PBMCs. The genes are TRBV28 and TRBJ2-7; perhaps TRBD2 as D (6 bases). The CDR3 DNA reads as TGTGCCAGCAGTTTATTCGAGGGACTGCCATTTTTC. Translation: CASSLFEGLPFF.